This TCR beta chain stems from a study of T cell responses to AZD1222 COVID-19 vaccine. The V end was cut by 1 base, the J end by 0 bases, with 7 bases between. Looked up from germline, CDR1 is SEHNR and CDR2 is FQNEAQ (reference sequence). The length of the CDR3 is 15 residues. Assay used: immunoSEQ multiplex PCR; TCRdb lists only in-frame clones, some missing. Counted here are about 110,000 clones, around 90% occurring once; the ten biggest clones make up roughly 6.2%. This receptor was obtained from an adult who received the AZD1222 COVID-19 vaccine. V and J are TRBV7-9 and TRBJ1-5; D is ambiguous. Sequenced material: peripheral blood, taken 28 days after the second AZD1222 dose. The CDR3 is CASSLDGYSNQPQHF. CDR3 nucleotide sequence: TGTGCCAGCAGCTTAGACGGGTATAGCAATCAGCCCCAGCATTTT.